This T cell receptor beta chain was identified during a study of T cell repertoires in cytomegalovirus infection. The CDR3 is made up of 16 amino acids. Deletions cut 4 bases from V and 1 base from J, with 11 bases between. Germline V gives CDR1 ENHRY, CDR2 SYGVKD. In the case of this clonotype: Its specificity is not known.

TCRdb processed the reads anew with MiXCR; each CDR3 protein has one entry. The sample has fewer than 900,000 distinct CDR3 sequences; 25% to 35% are singletons. The V and J genes are TRBV10-3 and TRBJ2-6; D uncertain. This specimen was cultured CD8+ T cells from PBMCs, taken from culture after CMV antigen stimulation. The receptor comes from a human donor in good health (CMV status not recorded). Some clones in this sample may be carry-over from other donors' samples. This CDR3 reads CAISGTLDSGANVLTF. In DNA, the CDR3 is TGTGCCATCAGTGGCACCCTAGATTCTGGGGCCAACGTCCTGACTTTC.